This T cell receptor (beta chain) was identified during a study of OX40 agonist ivuxolimab in advanced cancers. Whole-study context: Patients got intravenous ivuxolimab at 0.01 to 10 mg/kg every 2 weeks. Those treated in dose escalation had hepatocellular carcinoma, melanoma, renal cell cancer or head and neck cancer. Broader study findings: Determination of antigen specificity was not performed for the expanded peripheral T cells. Normalized T-cell clonal expansion was also low in some nonresponders.

The table came from immunoSEQ multiplex PCR; TCRdb's copy has only in-frame clones and leaves some out. The data hold 70,000 to 100,000 clones, with around 84% observed a single time. Trimming removed 0 bases from V and 2 bases from J, with 8 bases in between. Germline V gene lookup returns CDR1 LGHNA and CDR2 YSLEER. CDR3 length: 16 amino acids. For this clone: Its cognate antigen is unknown.

The sample was CD4+ or CD8+ T cells sorted from blood, taken in a trial of the OX40 agonist ivuxolimab. The V gene is TRBV4-3, the J gene TRBJ1-6, with D uncertain. The clonotype was recovered from an adult with an advanced solid tumor such as melanoma, head and neck, liver or kidney cancer. For the CDR3, the DNA is TGCGCCAGCAGCCAAGAGACCGGAGCCTATAATTCACCCCTCCACTTT. This gives the protein CASSQETGAYNSPLHF.